The 21 T cell receptor beta chains below were found in one sample sequenced in a study of early T cells in non-severe SARS-CoV-2 infection. Via MiXCR, TCRdb re-called the 5' RACE reads, giving one row per CDR3 protein. The sample shows tens of thousands of distinct CDR3 sequences, about a tenth of them seen only once. The sequenced sample was whole blood. The receptors stem from an adult who was a healthcare worker with PCR-confirmed SARS-CoV-2 infection or an uninfected control (not recorded which).

The sample holds a few counts of this clonotype. The J gene is TRBJ2-3, the V gene TRBV5-1; D perhaps matches TRBD2 (6 bases). The CDR3 extends over 14 amino acids. Germline-derived CDR1 and CDR2 are SGHRS and YFSETQ. V was cut by 4 bases and J by 6 bases, with 15 bases left in between. In DNA, the CDR3 is TGCGCCAGCAGCCTGGAGGGGTTATGGGATACGCAGTATTTT. Its protein product is CASSLEGLWDTQYF.

This clonotype was found a few times. This chain joins TRBV5-6 and TRBJ1-4; D is ambiguous. The CDR3 runs to 14 residues. Germline values: CDR1 SGHDT, CDR2 YYEEEE. V was shortened by 1 base and J by 5 bases, with 9 bases between the two germline ends. CDR3 DNA sequence: TGTGCCAGCAGCTTGTACAGAATAAATGAAAAACTGTTTTTT. Its protein is CASSLYRINEKLFF.

This clonotype was seen only a few times. This sequence joins TRBV7-8 and TRBJ2-3; tentatively, D is TRBD2 (6 bases). The V gene's germline CDR1 is SGHVS and CDR2 FQNEAQ. There are 14 residues in the CDR3. The ends were cut back, 7 bases at V and 2 bases at J, with 13 bases in the middle. The CDR3 loop reads CASTGGKSTDTQYF. The CDR3 DNA sequence: TGTGCCAGCACCGGGGGAAAATCCACAGATACGCAGTATTTT.

This clonotype was detected ten times or more. The V call is TRBV2, the J call TRBJ1-6, with no clear D. Germline CDR1 is SNHLY and CDR2 is FYNNEI. The CDR3 covers 15 residues. Trimming shortened V by 7 bases and J by 0 bases, and 10 bases separated the two germline ends. The CDR3 loop reads CASMFMGSYNSPLHF. The CDR3 nucleotides read TGTGCCAGCATGTTCATGGGCTCCTATAATTCACCCCTCCACTTT.

The rearrangement links TRBV9 to TRBJ1-2; 8 nucleotides align to TRBD1. J lost 7 bases, V lost 4 bases, and 15 bases had no gene match. Germline assignment: CDR1 SGDLS and CDR2 YYNGEE. This CDR3 has 16 residues. The chain's CDR3 is CASSWGTGAERSGYTF. The CDR3 DNA is TGTGCCAGCAGCTGGGGGACAGGCGCAGAGAGAAGTGGCTACACCTTC.

The chain joins TRBV6-1 to TRBJ2-7; D not certain. Germline assignment: CDR1 MNHNS and CDR2 SASEGT. V was trimmed by 3 bases and J by 2 bases, leaving 8 bases between them. The CDR3 is made up of 13 amino acids. CDR3 amino acids: CASSDQATYEQYF. The CDR3, as DNA: TGTGCCAGCAGTGATCAGGCCACCTACGAGCAGTACTTC.

This clonotype was counted ten times or more. The CDR3 region is CSARTQTAVNTEAFF. The CDR3 bases are TGCAGTGCTAGGACCCAGACAGCCGTGAACACTGAAGCTTTCTTT. V usage is TRBV20-1 and J usage is TRBJ1-1; tentative D call: TRBD1 (5 bases). Germline V lookup: CDR1 DFQATT, CDR2 SNEGSKA (reference sequence). The ends were cut back, 3 bases at V and 0 bases at J, with 14 bases in the middle. The CDR3 is made up of 15 amino acids.

This clonotype has at least ten counts. The J gene is TRBJ2-1, the V gene TRBV2; D gene ambiguous. Germline loops: CDR1 SNHLY, CDR2 FYNNEI. V was cut by 7 bases and J by 7 bases, with 17 bases left in between. The CDR3 sequence is 14 residues long. CDR3 loop: CASIPTRADNEQFF. The DNA of the CDR3 is TGTGCCAGCATCCCGACCCGGGCGGATAATGAGCAGTTCTTC. The full variable domain, rest sourced from reference TRBV2 and TRBJ2-1, is EPEVTQTPSHQVTQMGQEVILRCVPISNHLYFYWYRQILGQKVEFLVSFYNNEISEKSEIFDDQFSVERPDGSNFTLKIRSTKLEDSAMYFCASIPTRADNEQFFGPGTRLTVL.

This clonotype has a count of ten or more. V usage is TRBV14 and J usage is TRBJ2-5; TRBD1 or TRBD2 may be the D gene (5 bases each). Germline loops: CDR1 SGHDN, CDR2 FVKESK. This CDR3 contains 16 residues. V lost 1 base and J 1 base, leaving 13 bases between the germline ends. The CDR3 reads CASSQGLGTVQETQYF. CDR3 in DNA: TGTGCCAGCAGCCAAGGCCTTGGGACGGTCCAAGAGACCCAGTACTTC.

The chain employs TRBV7-2 and TRBJ2-7; 7 nucleotides align to TRBD2. The CDR3 has 14 residues. CDR1 SGHTA and CDR2 FQGNSA come from the germline V gene. Trimming cost V 6 bases and J 1 base; bases outside gene matches: 6. DNA for the CDR3: TGTGCCAGCAGTTCCGGACTAGTTTCCTACGAGCAGTACTTC. This sequence encodes CASSSGLVSYEQYF.

This clonotype appeared many times. The chain links TRBV3-1 to TRBJ1-4; TRBD1 aligns across 10 bases. CDR1 is LGHDT and CDR2 is YNNKEL in the germline V gene (reference sequence). CDR3 size: 15 residues. The V segment lost 4 bases and the J segment 7 bases; nucleotides outside the gene matches: 6. The CDR3 loop is CASSPRTGGGEKLFF. CDR3 coding DNA: TGTGCCAGCAGCCCGAGGACAGGGGGTGGTGAAAAACTGTTTTTT.

This clonotype was seen a few times. The chain couples TRBV3-1 to TRBJ1-1, with 7 bases fitting TRBD1. The CDR3 is 13 residues long. V was pared by 3 bases and J by 11 bases, with 9 bases of the junction left unmatched. Germline V lookup: CDR1 LGHDT, CDR2 YNNKEL (reference sequence). The CDR3 region has the DNA TGTGCCAGCAGCCAGCTACAGGGGAAAGGTGCTTTCTTT. It yields the protein CASSQLQGKGAFF.

V usage is TRBV6-2 or TRBV6-3 and J usage is TRBJ2-5, with D maybe TRBD1 (5 bases). The CDR3 spans 14 residues. V was cut by 2 bases and J by 1 base, with 8 bases left in between. The germline V gene has CDR1 MNHEY and CDR2 SVGEGT. CDR3 coding DNA: TGTGCCAGCAGTTACGTGGGGCCCCAAGAGACCCAGTACTTC. It specifies CASSYVGPQETQYF.

V is TRBV12-3 or TRBV12-4 and J is TRBJ1-2; possibly TRBD1 for D (6 bases). The CDR3 spans 20 residues. Trimming removed 4 bases from V and 4 bases from J, with 31 bases in between. CDR3 protein: CASSSGALGRPRHQLYGYTF. CDR3 DNA sequence: TGTGCCAGCAGTTCAGGGGCCCTCGGACGGCCCCGGCACCAACTCTATGGCTACACCTTC.

This clonotype has a handful of counts. The rearrangement uses TRBV11-2 and TRBJ2-3, with 7 nucleotides matching TRBD2. CDR3 length: 14 amino acids. Germline assignment: CDR1 SGHAT and CDR2 FQNNGV. V trimming: 6 bases; J trimming: 1 base; junction bases outside the gene matches: 4. For the CDR3, the DNA is TGTGCCAGCAGGGAGGCGGGGGGCACAGATACGCAGTATTTT. Residues: CASREAGGTDTQYF.

Only a few counts were recorded for this clonotype. The genes are TRBV7-9 and TRBJ1-2; D uncertain. This CDR3 has 16 residues. Germline CDR1 and CDR2: SEHNR and FQNEAQ (reference sequence). V was shortened by 1 base and J by 1 base, with 13 bases between the two germline ends. CDR3 nucleotide sequence: TGTGCCAGCAGCTTAGATGGGGATTTAGTTAACTATGGCTACACCTTC. Its translation is CASSLDGDLVNYGYTF.

This clonotype showed up many times. In DNA form, the CDR3 reads TGTGCCAGCAGCCAAGAATTGAATGAAAAACTGTTTTTT. Translating gives CASSQELNEKLFF. V usage is TRBV4-2 and J usage is TRBJ1-4; D is undetermined. Germline V lookup: CDR1 LGHNA, CDR2 YNFKEQ. V lost 0 bases to trimming and J lost 5 bases, with 4 bases between them. The CDR3 spans 13 residues.

The chain employs TRBV23-1 and TRBJ1-6, with D perhaps matching TRBD1 (6 bases). TRBV23-1 is designated an ORF whose function remains uncertain. The CDR3 extends over 17 amino acids. V was shortened by 1 base and J by 7 bases, with 17 bases between the two germline ends. This chain's CDR3 is CASSQWGPGAWNSPLHF. CDR3 in DNA: TGCGCCAGCAGTCAATGGGGCCCGGGGGCTTGGAATTCACCCCTCCACTTT.

The chain carries TRBV2 and TRBJ1-4; D not resolved. Germline loops: CDR1 SNHLY, CDR2 FYNNEI. V shed 6 bases and J shed 6 bases, with 14 bases lying between them. The CDR3 loop spans 14 amino acids. The CDR3 coding sequence is TGTGCCAGCAGAGAAATAGGGTCGTATGAAAAACTGTTTTTT. Translated: CASREIGSYEKLFF.

This clonotype has a count of ten or more. The V and J genes are TRBV29-1 and TRBJ1-2; D gene unclear. V was pared by 4 bases and J by 0 bases, with 9 bases between. In germline, CDR1 is SQVTM, CDR2 ANQGSEA. The CDR3 length is 13 residues. The chain's CDR3 is CSVAIGSNYGYTF. CDR3 bases: TGCAGCGTTGCGATAGGATCTAACTATGGCTACACCTTC.

V is TRBV5-1 and J is TRBJ2-3, with TRBD2 as a possible D gene (6 bases). V lost 2 bases to trimming and J lost 1 base, with 11 bases between them. The CDR3 contains 15 residues. Germline V gene lookup returns CDR1 SGHRS and CDR2 YFSETQ. Written as DNA, the CDR3 is TGCGCCAGCAGCTTCGGGGGAGCCGGCACAGATACGCAGTATTTT. This encodes CASSFGGAGTDTQYF.